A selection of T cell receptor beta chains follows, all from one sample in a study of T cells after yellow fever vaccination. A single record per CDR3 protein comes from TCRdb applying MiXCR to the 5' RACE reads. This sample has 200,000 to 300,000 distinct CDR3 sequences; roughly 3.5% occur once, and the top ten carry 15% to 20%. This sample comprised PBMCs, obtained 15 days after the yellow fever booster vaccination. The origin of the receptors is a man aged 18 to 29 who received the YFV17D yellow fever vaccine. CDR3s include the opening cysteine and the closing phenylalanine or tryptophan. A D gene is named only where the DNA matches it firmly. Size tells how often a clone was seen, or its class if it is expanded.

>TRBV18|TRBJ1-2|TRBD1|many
CASSPTGTGERSYGYTF
TGTGCCAGCTCACCAACCGGGACAGGGGAGAGAAGCTATGGCTACACCTTC
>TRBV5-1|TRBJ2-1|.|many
CASSLYRDNEQFF
TGCGCCAGCAGCTTGTACAGGGACAATGAGCAGTTCTTC
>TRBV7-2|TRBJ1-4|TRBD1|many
CASSLGGRGLTNEKLFF
TGTGCCAGCAGCCTAGGGGGCAGGGGTCTGACTAATGAAAAACTGTTTTTT
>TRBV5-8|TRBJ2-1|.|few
CASSFDEDNEQFF
TGTGCCAGCAGCTTTGACGAAGACAATGAGCAGTTCTTC
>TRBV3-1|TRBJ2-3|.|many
CASSQNLASTDTQYF
TGTGCCAGCAGCCAGAATCTAGCTAGCACAGATACGCAGTATTTT
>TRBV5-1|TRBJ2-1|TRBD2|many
CASSSVVWAGGLRDNEQFF
TGCGCCAGCAGCTCGGTCGTCTGGGCGGGGGGCCTCCGGGACAATGAGCAGTTCTTC
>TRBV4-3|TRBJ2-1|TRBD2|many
CASSRLSGGDYNEQFF
TGCGCCAGCAGCCGATTGAGCGGGGGGGACTACAATGAGCAGTTCTTC
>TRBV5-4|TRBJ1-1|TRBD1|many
CASSLAVQGANTEAFF
TGTGCCAGCAGCTTGGCTGTCCAGGGGGCGAACACTGAAGCTTTCTTT
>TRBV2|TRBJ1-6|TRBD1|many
CASGEDRGFNSPLHF
TGTGCCAGCGGGGAGGACAGGGGATTCAATTCACCCCTCCACTTT
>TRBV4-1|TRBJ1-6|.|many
CASSQMGRGELGSPLHF
TGCGCCAGCAGCCAGATGGGACGGGGGGAATTGGGTTCACCCCTCCACTTT
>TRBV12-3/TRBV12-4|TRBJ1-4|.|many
CASSGGSSDEKLFF
TGTGCCAGCAGCGGGGGGAGCAGTGATGAAAAACTGTTTTTT
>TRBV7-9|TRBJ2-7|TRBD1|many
CASSLGGQGAYEQYF
TGTGCCAGCAGCTTAGGCGGACAGGGGGCTTACGAGCAGTACTTC
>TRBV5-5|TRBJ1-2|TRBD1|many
CASSFRDRPNYGYTF
TGTGCCAGCAGCTTCCGGGACAGACCAAACTATGGCTACACCTTC